This T cell receptor (beta chain) was profiled in a study of control samples from healthy donors and cancer patients. Generated by immunoSEQ multiplex PCR, the TCRdb table keeps only in-frame clones and is missing some. The sample consists of around 80,000 clones, over 75% of them appearing once. The CDR3 spans 15 residues. Germline V gene lookup returns CDR1 SGHNT and CDR2 YENEEA. Trimming left V 4 bases short and J 4 bases short, with 17 bases between. This clonotype was obtained from a man aged 45-65 years in good health. The J gene is TRBJ2-7, the V gene TRBV11-3; tentative D call: TRBD2 (5 bases). The specimen was blood. CDR3 region: CASSSGDGGLYEQYF. In DNA form, the CDR3 reads TGTGCCAGCAGCTCAGGCGATGGAGGATTGTACGAGCAGTACTTC.